Each of the 26 T cell receptor beta chains below was sequenced from the same sample in a study of early T cells in non-severe SARS-CoV-2 infection. TCRdb reprocessed the 5' RACE reads via MiXCR and lists one record per CDR3 protein. The sample consists of approximately 120,000 distinct CDR3 sequences, about 16% of them appearing once. Sequences were obtained from whole blood. These receptors were obtained from an adult who was a healthcare worker with PCR-confirmed SARS-CoV-2 infection or an uninfected control (not recorded which).

This clonotype was counted a few times. The V and J genes are TRBV6-6 and TRBJ1-1; D not resolved. V gave up 0 bases and J gave up 5 bases, with 7 bases separating them. The germline V gene encodes CDR1 MNHNY and CDR2 SVGAGI (reference sequence). The CDR3 covers 13 residues. This chain's CDR3 is CASSYSGLTEAFF. The CDR3 DNA sequence: TGTGCCAGCAGTTACTCCGGGTTGACTGAAGCTTTCTTT.

This clonotype was recorded only once. This sequence joins TRBV5-1 and TRBJ2-1, with 9 bases that match TRBD1. V lost 1 base, J lost 8 bases, and 13 bases stayed unmatched. The CDR3 is made up of 17 amino acids. Germline V gives CDR1 SGHRS, CDR2 YFSETQ. CDR3 DNA: TGCGCCAGCAGCTTGACGGGACAGGGCATAATTTCCGATGAGCAGTTCTTC. It codes for CASSLTGQGIISDEQFF.

This chain uses TRBV7-9 with TRBJ2-5; TRBD2 aligns across 8 bases. There are 13 residues in the CDR3. V lost 7 bases, J lost 2 bases, and 3 bases stayed unmatched. CDR1 is SEHNR and CDR2 is FQNEAQ in the germline V gene (reference sequence). CDR3 sequence (DNA): TGTGCCAGCACACTAGCGGTACAAGAGACCCAGTACTTC. Translated: CASTLAVQETQYF.

This clonotype was observed a few times. CDR3 protein: CASSLAGSGGAGEQFF. For the CDR3, the DNA is TGTGCCAGCAGTTTGGCGGGTAGCGGGGGGGCCGGTGAGCAGTTCTTC. The V gene is TRBV12-3 or TRBV12-4, the J gene TRBJ2-1; TRBD2 aligns across 11 bases. V dropped 3 bases and J dropped 9; count of bases not matched to a gene: 10. CDR3 length equals 16 residues.

This chain joins TRBV20-1 and TRBJ2-7; 11 nucleotides line up with TRBD2. Trimming removed 5 bases from V and 5 bases from J; junction bases left unmatched: 11. CDR3 length: 15 amino acids. CDR1 DFQATT and CDR2 SNEGSKA come from the germline V gene (reference sequence). The CDR3 here is CSAFPLEGLADEQYF. CDR3 DNA sequence: TGCAGTGCTTTCCCCTTAGAGGGACTAGCGGACGAGCAGTACTTC.

This clonotype showed up just a few times. The genes are TRBV10-2 and TRBJ1-5; 7 bases are shared with TRBD1. The trim removed 7 bases at V and 7 bases at J, leaving 13 bases unmatched. In germline, CDR1 is WSHSY, CDR2 SAAADI. CDR3 length: 15 amino acids. The CDR3 is CASTEGTASRQPQHF. CDR3 coding DNA: TGCGCCAGCACCGAAGGGACAGCCAGTAGGCAGCCCCAGCATTTT.

The sample holds a few counts of this clonotype. The chain is built from TRBV5-5 and TRBJ2-2; 10 bases line up with TRBD1. The CDR3 is 15 amino acids. In germline, CDR1 is SGHKS, CDR2 YYEKEE (reference sequence). With V trimmed by 0 bases and J by 6 bases, 2 bases remained unmatched. As DNA, the CDR3 is TGTGCCAGCAGCTTGGCCGACAGGGGGCCCGGGGAGCTGTTTTTT. Protein: CASSLADRGPGELFF.

The gene calls are TRBV7-9 and TRBJ1-3, with unresolved D. Germline lookup yields CDR1 SEHNR and CDR2 FQNEAQ (reference sequence). There are 16 residues in the CDR3. The V gene lost 4 bases and the J gene lost 6 bases, with 19 bases spanning the gap. The CDR3 loop is CASSSLNGARENTIYF. The CDR3 nucleotides read TGTGCCAGCAGCTCACTAAATGGTGCACGGGAAAACACCATATATTTT.

This clonotype was seen only a few times. The J gene is TRBJ2-2, the V gene TRBV20-1; TRBD2 is a possible D gene (6 bases). Germline CDR1 and CDR2: DFQATT and SNEGSKA (reference sequence). Trimming removed 2 bases at V and 10 bases at J, with 14 bases between. CDR3 length equals 13 residues. The CDR3 region has the DNA TGCAGTGCTAGACCAGTGGGGGGATTGGAGCTGTTTTTT. This encodes CSARPVGGLELFF.

This clonotype was detected a few times. This sequence joins TRBV2 and TRBJ2-5, with 7 bases identical to TRBD2. Trimming at V came to 5 bases and at J to 4 bases, leaving 1 base not matched to a gene. Germline CDR1 reads SNHLY; CDR2 reads FYNNEI. The CDR3 runs 12 residues. CDR3 sequence reads: CASSPGGETQYF. The CDR3 DNA reads TGTGCCAGCAGTCCGGGGGGAGAGACCCAGTACTTC.

The V and J genes are TRBV5-5 and TRBJ2-3, with D unclear. CDR1 and CDR2 from the germline V gene are SGHKS and YYEKEE (reference sequence). Trimming shortened V by 2 bases and J by 0 bases, and 7 bases separated the two germline ends. This CDR3 contains 14 residues. In DNA form, the CDR3 reads TGTGCCAGCAGCTTCATCGGGAGCACAGATACGCAGTATTTT. Translating it yields CASSFIGSTDTQYF.

This chain links TRBV6-5 with TRBJ2-3; D could derive from TRBD1 or TRBD2 (5 bases each). Per the germline V gene, CDR1 is MNHEY and CDR2 is SVGAGI. The V end was cut by 6 bases, the J end by 0 bases, with 13 bases between. This CDR3 is 15 amino acids long. CDR3 bases: TGTGCCAGCAGCCGGGGCTGGCTTAGCACAGATACGCAGTATTTT. It codes for CASSRGWLSTDTQYF.

The table lists this clonotype with a few counts. The gene calls are TRBV7-8 and TRBJ2-2, with 8 bases matching TRBD1. The CDR3 contains 16 residues. Germline CDR1 SGHVS, CDR2 FQNEAQ. With 2 bases clipped from V and 6 bases from J, the junction kept 8 bases outside the gene matches. CDR3 DNA: TGTGCCAGCAGCTTATTGGCAGGGGGCGCGGCCGGGGAGCTGTTTTTT. This sequence encodes CASSLLAGGAAGELFF. The full variable domain, with the rest looked up from reference TRBV7-8 and TRBJ2-2, is GAGVSQSPRYKVAKRGQDVALRCDPISGHVSLFWYQQALGQGPEFLTYFQNEAQLDKSGLPSDRFFAERPEGSVSTLKIQRTQQEDSAVYLCASSLLAGGAAGELFFGEGSRLTVL.

The CDR3 reads CASSQNPDTKETQYF. In DNA, the CDR3 is TGTGCCAGCAGCCAAAACCCAGATACTAAAGAGACCCAGTACTTC. This chain links TRBV7-3 with TRBJ2-5, with D uncertain. CDR3 length equals 15 residues. The germline V gene encodes CDR1 SGHTA and CDR2 FQGTGA. V gave up 5 bases and J gave up 3 bases, with 16 bases separating them.

This clonotype was seen at least ten times. J is TRBJ2-7 and V is TRBV7-2; D gene ambiguous. This CDR3 is built from 14 residues. With 1 base removed from V and 4 bases from J, the gap between germline ends came to 11 bases. CDR1 and CDR2 (germline): SGHTA, FQGNSA. CDR3 DNA sequence: TGTGCCAGCAGCTTAGACTACCTAGGTTACGAGCAGTACTTC. Translation gives CASSLDYLGYEQYF. Supplemented by reference TRBV7-2 and TRBJ2-7, the full variable domain reads GAGVSQSPSNKVTEKGKDVELRCDPISGHTALYWYRQSLGQGLEFLIYFQGNSAPDKSGLPSDRFSAERTGGSVSTLTIQRTQQEDSAVYLCASSLDYLGYEQYFGPGTRLTVT.

This clonotype was seen a handful of times. V gene TRBV5-1 combines with J gene TRBJ1-6; 11 positions agree with TRBD1. Per the germline V gene, CDR1 is SGHRS and CDR2 is YFSETQ. CDR3 size: 16 residues. Unmatched junction bases numbered 8, after V lost 4 bases and J lost 8 bases. The CDR3 DNA follows: TGCGCCAGCAGCCCGCTCGGACAGGGGGCTTATTCACCCCTCCACTTT. Amino acids: CASSPLGQGAYSPLHF.

Many counts were recorded for this clonotype. This chain uses TRBV18 with TRBJ2-3, with D unresolved. Germline loops: CDR1 KGHSH, CDR2 LQKENI. CDR3 size: 15 residues. V lost 0 bases to trimming and J lost 4 bases, with 11 bases between them. The CDR3 here is CASSPPVSRADTQYF. In nucleotides, the CDR3 is TGTGCCAGCTCACCACCTGTCTCCCGGGCAGATACGCAGTATTTT.

The V and J genes are TRBV7-9 and TRBJ2-3, with D possibly being TRBD2 (6 bases). The CDR3 contains 17 residues. Deletions cut 5 bases from V and 0 bases from J, with 18 bases between. CDR1 is SEHNR and CDR2 is FQNEAQ in the germline V gene (reference sequence). CDR3 sequence (DNA): TGTGCCAGCAGCCCTCGCGGGGTCAGCCCTAGCACAGATACGCAGTATTTT. Translation: CASSPRGVSPSTDTQYF.

V usage is TRBV12-5 and J usage is TRBJ2-1, with 7 nucleotides matching TRBD1. Germline CDR1 LGHNT, CDR2 FRNRAP. CDR3 length: 15 amino acids. V dropped 7 bases and J dropped 1; count of bases not matched to a gene: 7. CDR3 nucleotide sequence: TGTGCTAGTGTCAGAGGGGGCGCATCCTACAATGAGCAGTTCTTC. Protein sequence: CASVRGGASYNEQFF.

The chain links TRBV9 to TRBJ1-1, with D uncertain. V gave up 1 base and J gave up 2 bases, with 6 bases separating them. The CDR3 runs to 13 residues. Per germline, CDR1 SGDLS and CDR2 YYNGEE. DNA of the CDR3: TGTGCCAGCAGCGTATCAGTAAACACTGAAGCTTTCTTT. Its protein is CASSVSVNTEAFF.

This chain connects TRBV30 to TRBJ2-2; D is ambiguous. Deletions cut 0 bases from V and 5 bases from J, with 16 bases between. The CDR3 extends over 16 amino acids. Per germline, CDR1 GTSNPN and CDR2 SVGIG (reference sequence). CDR3 protein: CAWSVSLTFGTGELFF. In nucleotides, the CDR3 is TGTGCCTGGAGTGTATCACTTACTTTTGGGACCGGGGAGCTGTTTTTT.

This clonotype was seen only a few times. The CDR3: CASSPSLSEELFF. The DNA for the CDR3 is TGTGCCAGCAGCCCTAGTCTGAGTGAGGAGCTGTTTTTT. This chain connects TRBV11-3 to TRBJ2-2; D call uncertain. The V gene lost 5 bases and the J gene lost 10 bases, with 14 bases spanning the gap. The CDR3 runs to 13 residues. Germline V gene data show CDR1 as SGHNT and CDR2 as YENEEA.

The CDR3 nucleotides are TGTGCCAGCAGCCTAAACCCCCAGAGCGGGGGGGGAGATACGCAGTATTTT. Protein: CASSLNPQSGGGDTQYF. This sequence joins TRBV12-3 or TRBV12-4 and TRBJ2-3; TRBD2 aligns across 10 bases. There are 17 residues in the CDR3. The V gene end was trimmed by 6 bases and the J gene end by 5 bases; junction bases not matched to a gene: 14.

This clonotype has more than one count but fewer than ten. V and J are TRBV10-3 and TRBJ2-7; 11 bases align to TRBD1. The V segment lost 6 bases and the J segment 3 bases; nucleotides outside the gene matches: 4. The CDR3 extends over 14 amino acids. The germline V gene encodes CDR1 ENHRY and CDR2 SYGVKD. This CDR3 is CAISPGTGGYEQYF. The DNA of the CDR3 is TGTGCCATCAGCCCCGGGACAGGGGGCTACGAGCAGTACTTC.

This clonotype was recorded many times. The chain recombines TRBV3-1 with TRBJ2-1; no reliable D call. Trimming pared 1 base from V and 7 bases from J, leaving 5 bases between. Germline values: CDR1 LGHDT, CDR2 YNNKEL (reference sequence). This CDR3 has 12 amino acids. Written as DNA, the CDR3 is TGTGCCAGCAGCCAAGTCGGGAATGAGCAGTTCTTC. Protein: CASSQVGNEQFF.

The rearrangement joins TRBV20-1 to TRBJ1-1; D perhaps matches TRBD1 (5 bases). This CDR3 has 14 amino acids. Germline CDR1 reads DFQATT; CDR2 reads SNEGSKA (reference sequence). V shed 1 base and J shed 4 bases, with 13 bases lying between them. Here the CDR3 reads CSARGSRGVTEAFF. DNA of the CDR3: TGCAGTGCTAGAGGGTCGCGGGGGGTCACTGAAGCTTTCTTT.